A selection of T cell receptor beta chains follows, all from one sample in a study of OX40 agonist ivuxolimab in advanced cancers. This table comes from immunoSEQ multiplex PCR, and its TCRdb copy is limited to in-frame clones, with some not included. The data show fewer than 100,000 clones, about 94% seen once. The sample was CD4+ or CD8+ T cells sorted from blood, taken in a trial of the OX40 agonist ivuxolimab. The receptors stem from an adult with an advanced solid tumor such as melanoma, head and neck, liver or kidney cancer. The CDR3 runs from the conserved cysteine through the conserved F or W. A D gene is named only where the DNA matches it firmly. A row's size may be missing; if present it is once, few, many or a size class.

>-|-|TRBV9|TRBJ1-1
TGTGCCAGCAGCGACGGGACTAAGAACACTGAAGCTTTCTTT
CASSDGTKNTEAFF
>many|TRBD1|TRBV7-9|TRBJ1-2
TGTGCCAGCAGCCAGGGGACAGGGAGGTATGGCTACACCTTC
CASSQGTGRYGYTF
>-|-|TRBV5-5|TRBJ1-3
TGTGCCAGCAGCTTGGTCGCGACGGCCTCTGGAAACACCATATATTTT
CASSLVATASGNTIYF
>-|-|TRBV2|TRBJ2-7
TGTGCCAGCAGTGACCCCGGTGATTCCTACGAGCAGTACTTC
CASSDPGDSYEQYF
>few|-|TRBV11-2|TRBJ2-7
TGTGCCAGCAGCTTAGCGAGGGGGGGCTACGAGCAGTACTTC
CASSLARGGYEQYF
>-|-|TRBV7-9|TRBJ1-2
TGTGCCAGCAGCTTAGGGGGAGGGTCGGGCTATGGCTACACCTTC
CASSLGGGSGYGYTF
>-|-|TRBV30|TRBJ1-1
TGTGCCTGGAGTGGACGGCCTGAAGCTTTCTTT
CAWSGRPEAFF
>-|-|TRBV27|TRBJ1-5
TGTGCCAGCAGTTTAGGACCTAATCAGCCCCAGCATTTT
CASSLGPNQPQHF
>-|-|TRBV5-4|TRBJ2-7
TGTGCCAGCAGCGTACCAGGGAGAGACGAGCAGTACTTC
CASSVPGRDEQYF
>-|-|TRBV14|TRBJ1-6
TGTGCCAGCAGATCGTCTTATTCACCCCTCCACTTT
CASRSSYSPLHF
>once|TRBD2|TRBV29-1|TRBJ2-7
TGCAGCGTTGCCGGGGGGGACGCCCCCCCCTACGAGCAGTACTTC
CSVAGGDAPPYEQYF
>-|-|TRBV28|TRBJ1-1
TGTGCCAGCAGTTTATTGGCGTGGAACACTGAAGCTTTCTTT
CASSLLAWNTEAFF
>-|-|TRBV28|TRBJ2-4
TGTGCCAGCAGTTTACTGGGGGACGACCCTTCCCCAGCCAAAAACATTCAGTACTTC
CASSLLGDDPSPAKNIQYF
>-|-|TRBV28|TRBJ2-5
TGTGCCAGCAAGGCCCCGTGGGGCGGAGAGACCCAGTACTTC
CASKAPWGGETQYF
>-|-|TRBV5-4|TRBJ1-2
TGTGCCAGCAGCTTCCGAGAACCCTATGGCTACACCTTC
CASSFREPYGYTF
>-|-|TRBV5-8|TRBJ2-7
TGTGCCAGCAGCTTTCGGGGTTCGCGCATCTACGAGCAGTACTTC
CASSFRGSRIYEQYF
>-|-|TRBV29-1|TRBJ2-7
TGCAGCGTTGGGACTATGGGCTCCTACGAGCAGTACTTC
CSVGTMGSYEQYF
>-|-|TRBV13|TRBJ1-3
TGTGCCAGCAGCTTAGAAGGGGCCGAGGTGTCTGGAAACACCATATATTTT
CASSLEGAEVSGNTIYF
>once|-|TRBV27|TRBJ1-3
TGTGCCAGCAGTTCAATAGGGGTCTCTGGAAACACCATATATTTT
CASSSIGVSGNTIYF
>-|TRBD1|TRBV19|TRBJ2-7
TGTGCCAGTAGCCCACGGGACAGACCCTCCTACGAGCAGTACTTC
CASSPRDRPSYEQYF
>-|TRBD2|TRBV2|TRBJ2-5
TGTGCCAGAGGACTAGCGGGAGAGGGAGAGACCCAGTACTTC
CARGLAGEGETQYF
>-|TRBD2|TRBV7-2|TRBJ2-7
TGTGCCAGCAGCTTAGGCGCTAGCGGGGGCTATTACGAGCAGTACTTC
CASSLGASGGYYEQYF
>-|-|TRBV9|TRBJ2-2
TGTGCCAGCGGGGGGCGCGCCACCGGGGAGCTGTTTTTT
CASGGRATGELFF
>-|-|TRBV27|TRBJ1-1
TGTGCCAGCAGTTTATCGACTTGGGGGGAAGCTTTCTTT
CASSLSTWGEAFF
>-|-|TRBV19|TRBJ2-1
TGTGCCAGTAGTACATCAATCGACAATGAGCAGTTCTTC
CASSTSIDNEQFF
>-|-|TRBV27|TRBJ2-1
TGTGCCAGCAGTCCCCGCGGCTGGAACAATGAGCAGTTCTTC
CASSPRGWNNEQFF